The 28 T cell receptor beta chains below all came from one sample that was sequenced in a study of identical twins. Each CDR3 protein gets one entry after TCRdb re-called the 5' RACE reads with MiXCR. The sample contains 250,000 or so distinct CDR3 sequences, about 8% of which appear only once. Separately, the same data were catalogued under a study of yellow fever vaccine responses in identical twins.

Sequencing was done on a sample of CD8+ T cells sorted from blood. The receptors stem from a woman aged 18-29 years in good health.

There are a few counts of this clonotype. The chain carries TRBV11-2 and TRBJ2-4; 10 nucleotides line up with TRBD2. From germline, CDR1 is SGHAT and CDR2 FQNNGV. The CDR3 sequence is 13 residues long. V was pared by 8 bases and J by 6 bases, with 4 bases of the junction left unmatched. CDR3 bases: TGTGCCAGCGAGCGGGGGGGCACAAACATTCAGTACTTC. It yields the protein CASERGGTNIQYF.

This rearrangement joins TRBV14 to TRBJ2-5, with a tentative D call TRBD2 (5 bases). Per the germline V gene, CDR1 is SGHDN and CDR2 is FVKESK. The germline V and J ends were trimmed by 2 bases and 4 bases, with 14 bases remaining between them. CDR3 length equals 15 residues. CDR3 amino acids: CASSQMVLGRETQYF. The CDR3 nucleotides read TGTGCCAGCAGCCAAATGGTTCTGGGGAGAGAGACCCAGTACTTC.

This clonotype was seen many times. The chain couples TRBV12-3 or TRBV12-4 to TRBJ2-5, with 7 bases fitting TRBD1. Trimming removed 5 bases from V and 1 base from J; junction bases left unmatched: 7. This CDR3 spans 15 amino acids. CDR3 nucleotide sequence: TGTGCCAGCAGTCTAGGGACAGCACCCCAAGAGACCCAGTACTTC. Protein product: CASSLGTAPQETQYF.

This clonotype was seen at least ten times. V usage is TRBV29-1 and J usage is TRBJ2-3; a weak D match, TRBD2 (5 bases). The length of the CDR3 is 13 residues. The V gene's germline CDR1 is SQVTM and CDR2 ANQGSEA. Trimming took off 7 bases at V and 4 bases at J, with 15 bases between the two ends. The CDR3 protein is CSGEAGDADTQYF. The CDR3 DNA reads TGCAGCGGTGAGGCGGGTGACGCAGATACGCAGTATTTT.

The V gene is TRBV18, the J gene TRBJ2-7, with D uncertain. The germline CDR1 and CDR2 sequences are KGHSH and LQKENI. CDR3 length: 15 amino acids. Deletions cut 6 bases from V and 3 bases from J, with 18 bases between. The CDR3: CASSAPPGPFYEQYF. CDR3 DNA sequence: TGTGCCAGCTCGGCTCCTCCGGGCCCCTTCTACGAGCAGTACTTC.

The rearrangement links TRBV4-2 to TRBJ2-3; 9 bases agree with TRBD2. This CDR3 comprises 16 residues. The ends lost 1 base at V and 6 bases at J; junction bases unmatched: 8. Per germline, CDR1 LGHNA and CDR2 YNFKEQ. The CDR3 region has the DNA TGTGCCAGCAGCCAAGTCCGGGGGCGGGAGGGGGATACGCAGTATTTT. Encoded protein: CASSQVRGREGDTQYF.

In this sample, this clonotype turned up many times. V and J are TRBV4-3 and TRBJ1-1; no clear D gene. This CDR3 comprises 16 residues. V dropped 0 bases and J dropped 2 bases, with 13 bases sitting between them. Germline V gene sequence: CDR1 LGHNA, CDR2 YSLEER. The CDR3 reads CASSQDGSGSNTEAFF. Written as DNA, the CDR3 is TGCGCCAGCAGCCAAGATGGTTCGGGAAGCAACACTGAAGCTTTCTTT.

This clonotype was recorded at least ten times. V gene TRBV4-3 combines with J gene TRBJ1-3; D ambiguous. The germline CDR1 and CDR2 sequences are LGHNA and YSLEER. V gave up 0 bases and J gave up 0 bases, with 3 bases separating them. There are 14 residues in the CDR3. CDR3 sequence reads: CASSQDSSGNTIYF. The DNA for the CDR3 is TGCGCCAGCAGCCAAGACAGCTCTGGAAACACCATATATTTT.

The chain joins TRBV11-2 to TRBJ2-6, with D possibly matching TRBD1 (5 bases). V was clipped by 0 bases and J by 3 bases, with 18 bases between them. The CDR3 length is 19 residues. Germline CDR1 is SGHAT and CDR2 is FQNNGV. CDR3 sequence (DNA): TGTGCCAGCAGCTTAGAGGGGCTCCCGAGTAGCTTTGGGGCCAACGTCCTGACTTTC. As protein: CASSLEGLPSSFGANVLTF.

The sample holds many counts of this clonotype. The chain couples TRBV29-1 to TRBJ1-1; D uncertain. This CDR3 has 10 amino acids. Trimming took 5 bases from V and 6 from J, leaving 7 bases between them. Germline-derived CDR1 and CDR2 are SQVTM and ANQGSEA. CDR3 coding DNA: TGCAGCGTTTTGAGCCCTGAAGCTTTCTTT. It yields the protein CSVLSPEAFF.

This clonotype was picked up many times. This sequence joins TRBV7-9 and TRBJ2-7; TRBD1 aligns across 9 bases. The CDR3 is 15 amino acids. V dropped 1 base and J dropped 3; count of bases not matched to a gene: 4. Germline-derived CDR1 and CDR2 are SEHNR and FQNEAQ (reference sequence). CDR3 protein: CASSLGDRDFYEQYF. For the CDR3, the DNA is TGTGCCAGCAGCTTAGGGGACAGGGATTTCTACGAGCAGTACTTC. Filled out from reference TRBV7-9 and TRBJ2-7, the complete variable domain reads DTGVSQNPRHKITKRGQNVTFRCDPISEHNRLYWYRQTLGQGPEFLTYFQNEAQLEKSRLLSDRFSAERPKGSFSTLEIQRTEQGDSAMYLCASSLGDRDFYEQYFGPGTRLTVT.

This clonotype was picked up many times. The chain couples TRBV6-5 to TRBJ2-3; D gene unclear. The CDR3 contains 11 residues. Germline V gene sequence: CDR1 MNHEY, CDR2 SVGAGI. Deletions cut 6 bases from V and 6 bases from J, with 7 bases between. Here the CDR3 reads CASSEADTQYF. The CDR3, as DNA: TGTGCCAGCAGCGAAGCCGATACGCAGTATTTT.

This clonotype was seen a few times. The rearrangement links TRBV20-1 to TRBJ2-7; 8 positions agree with TRBD1. V dropped 6 bases and J dropped 0; count of bases not matched to a gene: 13. The CDR3 runs 16 residues. Germline V gene data show CDR1 as DFQATT and CDR2 as SNEGSKA (reference sequence). CDR3 residues: CSANSLGQGGSYEQYF. The DNA for the CDR3 is TGCAGTGCCAACAGCCTTGGACAGGGCGGCTCCTACGAGCAGTACTTC.

J is TRBJ2-7 and V is TRBV9; 8 positions agree with TRBD1. This CDR3 spans 14 amino acids. Germline lookup yields CDR1 SGDLS and CDR2 YYNGEE. V shed 4 bases and J 3 bases; nucleotides not matched to a gene: 6. CDR3 residues: CASSIGDRNYEQYF. In DNA, the CDR3 is TGTGCCAGCAGCATAGGGGACAGGAACTACGAGCAGTACTTC.

This clonotype has ten or more counts. CDR3: CASRLDSFSGNTIYF. In DNA form, the CDR3 reads TGTGCCAGCAGACTGGACAGTTTCTCTGGAAACACCATATATTTT. This chain links TRBV6-1 with TRBJ1-3; tentative D call: TRBD1 (6 bases). The CDR3 is 15 residues long. The V gene lost 6 bases and the J gene lost 0 bases, with 12 bases spanning the gap. Germline CDR1 is MNHNS and CDR2 is SASEGT.

There are many counts of this clonotype. The chain combines TRBV28 with TRBJ1-3; D unclear. The V end lost 3 bases, the J end lost 4 bases, and 4 bases lay between the germline ends. Per the germline V gene, CDR1 is MDHEN and CDR2 is SYDVKM. The CDR3 covers 12 residues. CDR3 sequence: CASSLAGNTIYF. CDR3 nucleotides: TGTGCCAGCAGTTTGGCCGGAAACACCATATATTTT.

As DNA, the CDR3 is TGCGCCAGCAGCCAAGACGTTGCGGTGAACACTGAAGCTTTCTTT. It is translated as CASSQDVAVNTEAFF. The rearrangement uses TRBV4-3 and TRBJ1-1; D is unresolved. Germline V CDR1 and CDR2: LGHNA, YSLEER. Deletions cut 0 bases from V and 0 bases from J, with 8 bases between. This CDR3 spans 15 amino acids.

The J gene is TRBJ2-5, the V gene TRBV27; tentative D call: TRBD2 (7 bases). CDR1 is MNHEY and CDR2 is SMNVEV in the germline V gene (reference sequence). Trimming pared 5 bases from V and 5 bases from J, leaving 24 bases between. This CDR3 has 17 residues. The CDR3 region has the DNA TGTGCCAGCAGTCCTGGGGGGGGCAGGGCCGGGGGGGAGACCCAGTACTTC. This encodes CASSPGGGRAGGETQYF.

This clonotype has more than one count but fewer than ten. The chain is built from TRBV3-1 and TRBJ1-1; 9 positions agree with TRBD1. The CDR3 has 15 residues. CDR1 is LGHDT, CDR2 YNNKEL, per germline (reference sequence). With 4 bases clipped from V and 5 bases from J, the junction kept 8 bases outside the gene matches. The CDR3 reads CASSRIQGARTEAFF. In DNA form, the CDR3 reads TGTGCCAGCAGCCGAATACAGGGGGCGAGGACTGAAGCTTTCTTT.

Many counts were recorded for this clonotype. The chain is built from TRBV4-3 and TRBJ2-7; tentatively, D is TRBD1 (5 bases). Looked up from germline, CDR1 is LGHNA and CDR2 is YSLEER. Trimming took off 0 bases at V and 5 bases at J, with 14 bases between the two ends. The CDR3 is made up of 15 amino acids. The CDR3 reads CASSQEFTGRDEQYF. The CDR3 region has the DNA TGCGCCAGCAGCCAAGAGTTTACGGGCAGGGACGAGCAGTACTTC.

This chain connects TRBV25-1 to TRBJ1-2; TRBD1 matches 10 bases. The CDR3 totals 13 residues. Trimming took 7 bases from V and 3 from J; bases not matched to a gene: 2. CDR1 is MGHDK and CDR2 is SYGVNS in the germline V gene. The CDR3 sequence is CASTGTGDYGYTF. Written as DNA, the CDR3 is TGTGCCAGCACCGGGACAGGGGACTATGGCTACACCTTC.

This clonotype has only a few counts. This chain links TRBV20-1 with TRBJ1-6; TRBD1 matches 7 bases. Germline V gene lookup returns CDR1 DFQATT and CDR2 SNEGSKA (reference sequence). The CDR3 sequence is 16 residues long. V shed 1 base and J 0 bases; nucleotides not matched to a gene: 3. In nucleotides, the CDR3 is TGCAGTGCTAGAGGACAGGGAAGCTCCTATAATTCACCCCTCCACTTT. This sequence encodes CSARGQGSSYNSPLHF.

The V gene is TRBV28, the J gene TRBJ2-3; the D gene is possibly TRBD2 (5 bases). Trimming took 2 bases from V and 5 from J, leaving 11 bases between them. The germline V gene has CDR1 MDHEN and CDR2 SYDVKM. The CDR3 sequence is 14 residues long. CDR3 amino acids: CASSLVAEGDTQYF. DNA of the CDR3: TGTGCCAGCAGTTTAGTCGCCGAGGGAGATACGCAGTATTTT.

The chain carries TRBV20-1 and TRBJ2-6; weak D call: TRBD1 (6 bases). Germline V CDR1 and CDR2: DFQATT, SNEGSKA (reference sequence). The CDR3 is 17 amino acids. V shed 1 base and J shed 0 bases, with 13 bases lying between them. As DNA, the CDR3 is TGCAGTGCTAGAGTTAGGACAGAAAGCTCTGGGGCCAACGTCCTGACTTTC. Translation: CSARVRTESSGANVLTF.

This clonotype was observed a handful of times. This sequence joins TRBV2 and TRBJ1-4; unclear D gene. CDR1 is SNHLY and CDR2 is FYNNEI in the germline V gene. Trimming removed 2 bases from V and 0 bases from J, with 4 bases in between. The length of the CDR3 is 14 residues. The CDR3 loop is CASSESATNEKLFF. CDR3 sequence (DNA): TGTGCCAGCAGTGAAAGTGCAACTAATGAAAAACTGTTTTTT.

The chain employs TRBV20-1 and TRBJ2-3, with 8 bases fitting TRBD2. The CDR3 spans 11 residues. From germline, CDR1 is DFQATT and CDR2 SNEGSKA (reference sequence). V shed 7 bases, J shed 4 bases, and the junction held 1 base outside the gene matches. The CDR3 spells CSVGGADTQYF. The CDR3 DNA is TGCAGTGTCGGGGGGGCAGATACGCAGTATTTT.

This clonotype was counted ten times or more. Relative to the germline gene, one junction end is altered; a read error may explain this. The chain uses TRBV18 and TRBJ2-2; no clear D. The germline V gene encodes CDR1 KGHSH and CDR2 LQKENI. This CDR3 has 12 amino acids. The CDR3 reads CASSPNIGELFF. The CDR3 region has the DNA TGTGCCAGCTCACCAAACATCGGGGAGCTGTTTTTT.

This clonotype turned up a few times. The CDR3 DNA follows: TGTGCCAGCAGCTTAGTATCAGGCGGGGAAGGCTACGAGCAGTACTTC. Its translation is CASSLVSGGEGYEQYF. The chain has TRBV7-8 and TRBJ2-7; weak D call: TRBD2 (6 bases). The germline gives CDR1 SGHVS, CDR2 FQNEAQ. This CDR3 is built from 16 residues. The V gene lost 1 base and the J gene lost 3 bases, with 16 bases spanning the gap.